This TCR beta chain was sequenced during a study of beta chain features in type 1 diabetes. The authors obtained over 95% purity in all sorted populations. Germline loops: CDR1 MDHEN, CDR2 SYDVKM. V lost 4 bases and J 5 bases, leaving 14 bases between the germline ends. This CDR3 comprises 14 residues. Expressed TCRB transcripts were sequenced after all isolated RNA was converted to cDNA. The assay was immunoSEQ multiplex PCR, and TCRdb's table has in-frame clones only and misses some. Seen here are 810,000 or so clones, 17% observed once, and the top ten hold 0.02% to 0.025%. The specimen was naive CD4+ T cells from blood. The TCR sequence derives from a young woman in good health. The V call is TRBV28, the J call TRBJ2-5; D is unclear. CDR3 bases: TGTGCCAGCAGTTCAACCGGGTCCATGGAGACCCAGTACTTC. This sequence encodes CASSSTGSMETQYF.